This T cell receptor beta chain was sequenced for a study of blood T cell repertoires in COVID-19. As for the study in general: The United States, Italy and Spain were the sources of the acute and convalescent COVID-19 samples.

Cohort assignment relied on participant-reported clinical history. Cohort 3 donors were reported recovered after two negative PCRs, clearance, or symptom resolution. This CDR3 region has 14 residues. The germline gives CDR1 GTSNPN, CDR2 SVGIG (reference sequence). The ends lost 7 bases at V and 5 bases at J; junction bases unmatched: 11. In the study's own analysis: By means of reference gene primer amplification, nucleated cell counts were estimated. Data came from immunoSEQ multiplex PCR; TCRdb stores just in-frame clones and leaves some out. That table gives V, J and clone size, and the DNA gave D and trimming. This sample has more than 300,000 clones; 70% to 90% occur once, and the top ten carry about 6%.

The chain carries TRBV30 and TRBJ1-2; 9 nucleotides line up with TRBD1. Material for sequencing was PBMCs or T cells enriched from blood (not recorded which). The source is a woman younger than 45 who had recovered from COVID-19. In DNA form, the CDR3 reads TGTGCCTACAAAAGGGACAGGGATGGATATGGCTACACCTTC. Translation gives CAYKRDRDGYGYTF.